This record covers a single TCR beta chain. At one of its ends the junction is not consistent with the germline gene, which may arise from a read error. Germline CDR1 and CDR2: SGDLS and YYNGEE. The CDR3 totals 14 residues. Participants spanned ages 18 to 89 years and resided in 20 to 30 US areas. Clinical histories supplied by participants themselves formed the basis of cohort assignment. This record belongs to a study of blood T cell repertoires in COVID-19. In the study's own analysis: Using reference gene primer amplification, nucleated cell counts were estimated. Sequencing was performed with immunoSEQ multiplex PCR; in TCRdb, only in-frame clones are kept and a portion is missing. Clone size and V and J calls were adopted from that table, with D and trimming inferred from the DNA. This table holds about 170,000 clones, 80% to 90% found once.

The rearrangement links TRBV9 to TRBJ2-1; TRBD2 is a possible D gene (6 bases). The sequencing sample was made of PBMCs or T cells enriched from blood (not recorded which). The receptor was derived from a woman aged 45-60 years in a cohort exposed to, infected with or recovered from COVID-19 (not recorded which). Here the CDR3 DNA reads TGTGCCAGCAGCGCGGGGGACTCCCACAATGAGCAGTTCTTC. Residues: CASSAGDSHNEQFF.